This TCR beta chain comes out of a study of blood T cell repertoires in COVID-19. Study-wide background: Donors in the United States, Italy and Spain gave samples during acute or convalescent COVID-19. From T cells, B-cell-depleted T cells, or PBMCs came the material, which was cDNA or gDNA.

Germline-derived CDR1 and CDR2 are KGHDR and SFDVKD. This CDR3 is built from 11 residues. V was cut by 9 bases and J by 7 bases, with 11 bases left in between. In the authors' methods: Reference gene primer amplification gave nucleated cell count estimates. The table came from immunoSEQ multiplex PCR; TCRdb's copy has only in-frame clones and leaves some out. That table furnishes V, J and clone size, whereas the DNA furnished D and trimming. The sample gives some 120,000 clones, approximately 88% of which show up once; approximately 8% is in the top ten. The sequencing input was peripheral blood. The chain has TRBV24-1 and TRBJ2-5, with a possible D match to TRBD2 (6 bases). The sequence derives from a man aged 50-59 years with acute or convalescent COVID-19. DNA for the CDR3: TGTGCCACCGGGACTGAAGGGACCCAGTACTTC. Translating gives CATGTEGTQYF.